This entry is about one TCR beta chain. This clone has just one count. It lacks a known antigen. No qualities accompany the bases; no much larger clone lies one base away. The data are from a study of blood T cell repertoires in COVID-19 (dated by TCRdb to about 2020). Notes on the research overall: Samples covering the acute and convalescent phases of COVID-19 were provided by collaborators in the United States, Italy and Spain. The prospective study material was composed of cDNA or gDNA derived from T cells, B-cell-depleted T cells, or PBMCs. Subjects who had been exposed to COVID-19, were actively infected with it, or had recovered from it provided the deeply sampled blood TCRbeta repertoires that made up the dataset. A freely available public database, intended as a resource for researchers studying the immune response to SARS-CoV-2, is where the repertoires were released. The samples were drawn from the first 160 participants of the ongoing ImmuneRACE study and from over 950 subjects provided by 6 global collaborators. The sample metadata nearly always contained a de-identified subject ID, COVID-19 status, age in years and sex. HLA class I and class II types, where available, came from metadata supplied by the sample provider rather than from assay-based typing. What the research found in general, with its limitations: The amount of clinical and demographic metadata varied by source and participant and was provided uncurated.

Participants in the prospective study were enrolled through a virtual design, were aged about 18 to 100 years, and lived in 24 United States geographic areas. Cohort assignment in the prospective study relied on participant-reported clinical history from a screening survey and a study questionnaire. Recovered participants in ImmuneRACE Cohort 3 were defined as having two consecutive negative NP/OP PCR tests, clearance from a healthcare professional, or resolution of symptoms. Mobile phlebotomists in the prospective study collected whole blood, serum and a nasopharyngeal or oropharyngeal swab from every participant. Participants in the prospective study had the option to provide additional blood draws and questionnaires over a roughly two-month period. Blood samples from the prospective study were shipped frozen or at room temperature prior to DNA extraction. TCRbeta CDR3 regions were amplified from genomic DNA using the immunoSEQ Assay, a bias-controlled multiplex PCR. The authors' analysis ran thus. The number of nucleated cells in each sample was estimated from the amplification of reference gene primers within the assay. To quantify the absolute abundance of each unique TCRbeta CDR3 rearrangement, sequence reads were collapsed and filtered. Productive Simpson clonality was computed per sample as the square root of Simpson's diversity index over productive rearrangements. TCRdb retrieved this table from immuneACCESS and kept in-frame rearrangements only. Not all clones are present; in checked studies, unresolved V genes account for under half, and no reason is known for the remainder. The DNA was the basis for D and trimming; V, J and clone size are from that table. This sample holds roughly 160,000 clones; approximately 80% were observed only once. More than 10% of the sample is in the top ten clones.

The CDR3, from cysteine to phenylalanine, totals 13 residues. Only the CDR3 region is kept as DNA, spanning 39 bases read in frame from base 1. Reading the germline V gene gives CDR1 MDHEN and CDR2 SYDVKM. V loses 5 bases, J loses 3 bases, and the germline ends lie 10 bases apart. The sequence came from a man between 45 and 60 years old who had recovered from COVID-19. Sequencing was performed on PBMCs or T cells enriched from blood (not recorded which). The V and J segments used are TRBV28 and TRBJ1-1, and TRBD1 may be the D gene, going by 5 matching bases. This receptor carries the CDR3 CASSRQRDTEAFF. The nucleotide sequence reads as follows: TGTGCCAGCAGTCGACAGCGGGACACTGAAGCTTTCTTT.